This T cell receptor (beta chain) was recorded in a study of blood T cell repertoires in COVID-19. Study-level information: Both acute and convalescent COVID-19 samples were obtained from the United States, Italy and Spain.

Methods used by the authors: Amplification from reference gene primers served as the basis for estimated nucleated cell counts. Sequencing was performed with immunoSEQ multiplex PCR; in TCRdb, only in-frame clones are kept and a portion is missing. That table gives V, J and clone size, and the DNA gave D and trimming. The profile covers about 73,000 clones, with 83% appearing a single time and about 6% taken by the ten largest. As concerns this clone: The sample holds other DNA sequences that translate to the same CDR3.

V lost 4 bases to trimming and J lost 5 bases; unmatched junction nucleotides: 11. This CDR3 is built from 16 residues. Per the germline V gene, CDR1 is ENHRY and CDR2 is SYGVKD. This TCR came from a woman aged 60-75 years with acute or convalescent COVID-19. The J gene is TRBJ2-3, the V gene TRBV10-3; TRBD2 agrees at 8 bases. Specimen: peripheral blood. The CDR3 DNA is TGTGCCATCAGTGGGGGTGACCGGGAGGGGGGAGATACGCAGTATTTT. It specifies CAISGGDREGGDTQYF.